This TCR beta chain was sequenced in a study of a mutant IDH1 vaccine in newly diagnosed glioma. Clones were sequenced by immunoSEQ multiplex PCR, and TCRdb holds only the in-frame ones, with some missing. The sample consists of approximately 100,000 clones, around 90% of them appearing once. Time point meaning: baseline, week 1 (first vaccination visit). Sample treatment: pre-vaccination baseline after standard-of-care therapy. Each of the donors came in with new WHO grade 3 or 4 astrocytomas that were IDH1-mutant and ATRX-lost. Germline V gene sequence: CDR1 SGHTA, CDR2 FQGNSA. The CDR3 is 15 amino acids.

The sample was PBMCs, taken from a glioma patient treated with radiotherapy, temozolomide or both. The V and J genes are TRBV7-2 and TRBJ2-5; TRBD1 aligns across 7 bases. The DNA end is a closer match to TRBJ2-7, so the J assignment may be wrong. The clonotype was recovered from a woman in her 50s with glioma. CDR3 sequence (DNA): TGTGCCAGCAGCCTTGGACAGGCCCGCTCCTACGAGCAGTACTTC. It codes for CASSLGQARSYEQYF.